The subject of this entry is one T cell receptor (beta chain). Its antigen is unknown. Unique molecular identifiers tagged the TCRbeta library. TCRdb re-analysed the PCR reads in MiXCR, keeping a single row per CDR3 protein. The table has fewer than 250,000 distinct CDR3 sequences, about a sixth seen once. Germline loops: CDR1 SGHRS, CDR2 YFSETQ. The CDR3 covers 16 residues. Trimming at V came to 2 bases and at J to 5 bases, leaving 6 bases not matched to a gene. The record originates from a study of T-cell reconstitution after alpha-beta-depleted transplantation in children. General study findings and limits: Two months or so post-transplant, alpha-beta T cells reportedly derived from several hundred expanded graft clones.

The chain uses TRBV5-1 and TRBJ2-1, with 11 bases lining up with TRBD2. The clonotype originates from a male patient aged 2 to 9 who had a stem cell transplant for acute lymphoblastic leukemia, so the T cells may come from the graft donor. The sample here was PBMCs, mostly from graft donor cells, taken 360 days after TCRalphabeta/CD19-depleted stem cell transplant. CDR3 loop: CASSFSTSGSDNEQFF. The CDR3 DNA reads as TGCGCCAGCAGCTTCTCTACTAGCGGGAGTGACAATGAGCAGTTCTTC.